Below, 15 T cell receptor beta chains from the same sample are listed, as sequenced in a study of blood T cell repertoires in COVID-19. The table came from immunoSEQ multiplex PCR; TCRdb's copy has only in-frame clones and leaves some out. The sample lists around 420,000 clones; around 90% were seen once. Material for sequencing was PBMCs or T cells enriched from blood (not recorded which). The source is a woman between 40 and 55 years old with acute COVID-19.

This clone was counted once. J is TRBJ2-3 and V is TRBV15; 7 nucleotides line up with TRBD1. Germline CDR1 reads LNHNV; CDR2 reads YYDKDF (reference sequence). With V trimmed by 5 bases and J by 6 bases, 17 bases remained unmatched. This CDR3 is 17 amino acids long. CDR3 DNA sequence: TGTGCCACCAGCCATGAGGTTATAGGGGGCAAGTCGGATACGCAGTATTTT. This translates into CATSHEVIGGKSDTQYF.

The chain has TRBV9 and TRBJ2-5; 8 nucleotides line up with TRBD1. This CDR3 region has 15 residues. Germline values: CDR1 SGDLS, CDR2 YYNGEE. The junction had 9 bases not matched to a gene; V was cut back by 1 base and J by 7 bases. For the CDR3, the DNA is TGTGCCAGCAGCGTACGTCATGGGGGGACAGGGACCCAGTACTTC. Protein product: CASSVRHGGTGTQYF.

The chain carries TRBV19 and TRBJ2-5; 9 nucleotides agree with TRBD2. CDR1 is LNHDA, CDR2 SQIVND, per germline (reference sequence). This CDR3 region has 15 residues. V gave up 9 bases and J gave up 5 bases; unmatched junction bases: 13. The CDR3 loop is CASRSAGGPRETQYF. CDR3 DNA sequence: TGTGCCAGCCGCTCCGCGGGGGGGCCGAGGGAGACCCAGTACTTC. Variable domain in full (rest from reference TRBV19 and TRBJ2-5): DGGITQSPKYLFRKEGQNVTLSCEQNLNHDAMYWYRQDPGQGLRLIYYSQIVNDFQKGDIAEGYSVSREKKESFPLTVTSAQKNPTAFYLCASRSAGGPRETQYFGPGTRLLVL.

This chain links TRBV30 with TRBJ1-5; the D is unclear. This CDR3 has 14 amino acids. Trimming shortened V by 3 bases and J by 2 bases, and 11 bases separated the two germline ends. Germline V lookup: CDR1 GTSNPN, CDR2 SVGIG (reference sequence). CDR3 nucleotide sequence: TGTGCCTGGAGGGTCGGGATTGGCAATCAGCCCCAGCATTTT. Amino acid sequence: CAWRVGIGNQPQHF.

The chain links TRBV7-9 to TRBJ2-2; possible D gene TRBD2, 5 bases. The CDR3 runs to 14 residues. V lost 7 bases and J lost 7, with 16 bases in between. The germline V gene has CDR1 SEHNR and CDR2 FQNEAQ (reference sequence). The DNA of the CDR3 is TGTGCCAGCACCCACCGAGGAGGCATCGGGGAGCTGTTTTTT. This translates into CASTHRGGIGELFF. Complete variable domain (other parts from reference TRBV7-9 and TRBJ2-2): DTGVSQNPRHKITKRGQNVTFRCDPISEHNRLYWYRQTLGQGPEFLTYFQNEAQLEKSRLLSDRFSAERPKGSFSTLEIQRTEQGDSAMYLCASTHRGGIGELFFGEGSRLTVL.

This chain joins TRBV9 and TRBJ2-5; 9 nucleotides agree with TRBD1. This CDR3 spans 16 amino acids. CDR1 is SGDLS and CDR2 is YYNGEE in the germline V gene. J lost 5 bases, V lost 3 bases, and 11 bases had no gene match. The CDR3 protein is CASSAEPGQGFETQYF. CDR3 DNA: TGTGCCAGCAGCGCGGAGCCGGGACAGGGTTTTGAGACCCAGTACTTC. The full variable domain, rest sourced from reference TRBV9 and TRBJ2-5, is DSGVTQTPKHLITATGQRVTLRCSPRSGDLSVYWYQQSLDQGLQFLIQYYNGEERAKGNILERFSAQQFPDLHSELNLSSLELGDSALYFCASSAEPGQGFETQYFGPGTRLLVL.

The chain couples TRBV5-1 to TRBJ2-7, with D perhaps TRBD1 (5 bases). Deletions cut 0 bases from V and 1 base from J, with 5 bases between. The CDR3 totals 13 residues. CDR1 is SGHRS and CDR2 is YFSETQ in the germline V gene. In DNA, the CDR3 is TGCGCCAGCAGCTTGGAGGGGTCCTACGAGCAGTACTTC. Its translation: CASSLEGSYEQYF.

V and J are TRBV11-2 and TRBJ2-2, with D perhaps matching TRBD1 (5 bases). CDR1 is SGHAT, CDR2 FQNNGV, per germline. V was trimmed by 5 bases and J by 0 bases, leaving 10 bases between them. The length of the CDR3 is 15 residues. CDR3 sequence (DNA): TGTGCCAGCAGCCCAAGCAGGGCGAACACCGGGGAGCTGTTTTTT. It encodes CASSPSRANTGELFF.

This chain uses TRBV4-1 with TRBJ2-7, with 7 bases lining up with TRBD1. The V and J ends lost 0 bases and 3 bases, in that order; junction bases with no gene match: 11. The CDR3 consists of 17 residues. The germline V gene has CDR1 MGHRA and CDR2 YSYEKL. The CDR3 loop reads CASSQDQLETGYYEQYF. As DNA, the CDR3 is TGCGCCAGCAGCCAAGATCAGTTAGAGACAGGGTACTACGAGCAGTACTTC.

The CDR3 DNA follows: TGTGCCAGTAATACAGGACAGGGTTATTCTGGCTACACCTTC. Protein: CASNTGQGYSGYTF. The chain uses TRBV19 and TRBJ1-2; TRBD1 aligns across 8 bases. CDR3 length: 14 residues. Germline CDR1 LNHDA, CDR2 SQIVND (reference sequence). V lost 7 bases and J lost 7; bases outside the gene matches: 11.

The chain links TRBV4-1 to TRBJ1-2; D gene uncertain. The germline V gene encodes CDR1 MGHRA and CDR2 YSYEKL. The CDR3 runs to 13 residues. Trimming took 0 bases from V and 4 from J, leaving 6 bases between them. The CDR3 is CASSQDRAYGYTF. The CDR3 DNA reads as TGCGCCAGCAGCCAAGATCGAGCCTATGGCTACACCTTC.

The chain couples TRBV19 to TRBJ1-5, with D tentatively TRBD1 (6 bases). The CDR3 has 14 amino acids. The germline V gene encodes CDR1 LNHDA and CDR2 SQIVND (reference sequence). Between the trimmed V and J ends, which lost 7 bases and 7 bases, there was a span of 17 bases. The CDR3 DNA follows: TGTGCCAGTACCCCAACCCAGGGGAGACAGCCCCAGCATTTT. Translation: CASTPTQGRQPQHF.

The chain uses TRBV5-1 and TRBJ2-3, with 10 bases lining up with TRBD1. Germline V gene lookup returns CDR1 SGHRS and CDR2 YFSETQ. The length of the CDR3 is 15 residues. Unmatched junction bases numbered 5, after V lost 4 bases and J lost 3 bases. The CDR3 loop reads CASSPGTGVTDTQYF. CDR3 nucleotides: TGCGCCAGCAGCCCCGGGACAGGGGTAACAGATACGCAGTATTTT.

CDR3 amino acids: CASSESIRQDSMGYTF. In nucleotides, the CDR3 is TGTGCCAGCAGTGAATCGATAAGACAGGACTCTATGGGCTACACCTTC. The chain joins TRBV25-1 to TRBJ1-2, with D perhaps matching TRBD1 (6 bases). V was trimmed by 1 base and J by 8 bases, leaving 20 bases between them. Germline CDR1 and CDR2: MGHDK and SYGVNS. The CDR3 runs 16 residues.

This clone was seen more than once but under ten times. V gene TRBV19 combines with J gene TRBJ1-5; D uncertain. CDR3 length equals 13 residues. Trimming cost V 5 bases and J 10 bases, with 15 bases left between them. CDR1 is LNHDA and CDR2 is SQIVND in the germline V gene (reference sequence). The CDR3 region is CASSERREGPQHF. In nucleotides, the CDR3 is TGTGCCAGTAGTGAGCGACGGGAGGGTCCCCAGCATTTT.